The present T cell receptor beta chain was sequenced within a study of blood T cells in healthy people across ages. The second PCR ran about 6 to 11 cycles with a sample-barcoded 5' primer and J-beta primers. One entry per CDR3 protein results from TCRdb running MiXCR on the 5' RACE reads. The sample shows more than 450,000 distinct CDR3 sequences, about 26% of them seen only once. Looked up from germline, CDR1 is SGHVS and CDR2 is FNYEAQ. The ends were cut back, 8 bases at V and 3 bases at J, with 16 bases in the middle. This CDR3 is built from 14 residues. These data were also reused for a study on T cells of mothers and their children. As that study records: Every mother produced more than 9.5 million TCR beta CDR3 reads, whereas every child provided 2.5 million to 3.5 million.

Sequencing was done on a sample of blood. This chain connects TRBV7-6 to TRBJ2-5; D is unresolved. The clonotype originates from a boy younger than 10 in good health. In nucleotides, the CDR3 is TGTGCCAGCCTCTCCCGTTTGTCGAAAGAGACCCAGTACTTC. Amino acid sequence: CASLSRLSKETQYF.